These 19 T cell receptor beta chains were all obtained from the same sample, sequenced in a study of vaccination and CD4 T cells after COVID-19. Their specific antigens are unknown. The study sequenced cultured CD4+ T cell DNA using the Oncomine TCR Beta short-read assay. One entry per CDR3 protein results from TCRdb running MiXCR on the PCR reads. The sample has 20,000 to 25,000 distinct CDR3 sequences; less than 35% are singletons. Indicated time point: late sampling 161 to 241 days after vaccination in a few convalescent patients. Treatment defined: roughly ten-day PBMC culture with coronavirus spike peptide pools or control peptides (ViraFEST assay). The material was CD4+ T cells from blood, cultured in vitro, obtained about 7 months after SARS-CoV-2 vaccination. The source of these receptors is a human donor who had recovered from COVID-19.

The rearrangement uses TRBV19 and TRBJ2-3; 12 bases are a match to TRBD2. Germline CDR1 and CDR2: LNHDA and SQIVND (reference sequence). V lost 7 bases and J lost 3; bases outside the gene matches: 5. The CDR3 consists of 15 residues. This chain's CDR3 is CASKLTSGRTDTQYF. The CDR3 DNA reads TGTGCCAGTAAGTTGACTAGCGGGAGAACAGATACGCAGTATTTT.

This clonotype turned up a few times. The chain combines TRBV7-9 with TRBJ1-1; D is unresolved. Per the germline V gene, CDR1 is SEHNR and CDR2 is FQNEAQ (reference sequence). The germline V and J ends were trimmed by 2 bases and 7 bases, with 11 bases remaining between them. The CDR3 length is 13 residues. The CDR3 region is CASSLTLSLEAFF. DNA of the CDR3: TGTGCCAGCAGCTTAACCCTGTCTCTTGAAGCTTTCTTT.

The chain recombines TRBV20-1 with TRBJ2-7, with D possibly matching TRBD1 (5 bases). This CDR3 is built from 13 residues. Germline lookup yields CDR1 DFQATT and CDR2 SNEGSKA (reference sequence). Trimming shortened V by 2 bases and J by 3 bases, and 11 bases separated the two germline ends. Written as DNA, the CDR3 is TGCAGTGCTAGATCCATGACAGTCTACGAGCAGTACTTC. Residues: CSARSMTVYEQYF.

This clonotype was observed a few times. CDR3 DNA: TGTGCCAGCAGAGCCAGGGTTCATCAGCCCCAGCATTTT. This translates into CASRARVHQPQHF. The V call is TRBV6-2 or TRBV6-3, the J call TRBJ1-5, with D perhaps TRBD1 (5 bases). Trimming shortened V by 6 bases and J by 5 bases, and 11 bases separated the two germline ends. Looked up from germline, CDR1 is MNHEY and CDR2 is SVGEGT. The CDR3 has 13 residues.

This clonotype was detected only a few times. The V gene is TRBV20-1, the J gene TRBJ1-1; D uncertain. The V end was cut by 1 base, the J end by 11 bases, with 17 bases between. Germline assignment: CDR1 DFQATT and CDR2 SNEGSKA (reference sequence). This CDR3 has 13 residues. The CDR3 protein is CSARARNGERAFF. CDR3 DNA: TGCAGTGCTAGAGCCAGAAACGGGGAAAGGGCTTTCTTT.

The chain has TRBV19 and TRBJ2-7; D possibly corresponds to TRBD1 (6 bases). The CDR3 consists of 13 residues. CDR1 and CDR2 (germline): LNHDA, SQIVND (reference sequence). Trimming cost V 3 bases and J 3 bases, with 9 bases left between them. The CDR3, as DNA: TGTGCCAGTAGTATTTTAGGGGGCTACGAGCAGTACTTC. Translation: CASSILGGYEQYF.

This clonotype was observed a few times. The rearrangement links TRBV20-1 to TRBJ2-3; possibly TRBD2 for D (6 bases). The CDR3 covers 14 residues. Trimming took off 5 bases at V and 0 bases at J, with 12 bases between the two ends. Per germline, CDR1 DFQATT and CDR2 SNEGSKA (reference sequence). The CDR3 sequence is CSAYHSGSTDTQYF. The CDR3 region has the DNA TGCAGTGCTTACCATAGCGGTAGCACAGATACGCAGTATTTT.

The J gene is TRBJ1-5, the V gene TRBV5-1; D is unresolved. CDR1 and CDR2 (germline): SGHRS, YFSETQ. The CDR3 has 14 residues. The V end was cut by 1 base, the J end by 3 bases, with 8 bases between. The CDR3 protein is CASSLLPDNQPQHF. The CDR3 DNA is TGCGCCAGCAGCTTGTTGCCAGACAATCAGCCCCAGCATTTT.

This clonotype has only a few counts. V gene TRBV20-1 combines with J gene TRBJ2-1, with 13 bases that match TRBD2. V shed 1 base, J shed 8 bases, and the junction held 5 bases outside the gene matches. The CDR3 length is 15 residues. Germline CDR1 and CDR2: DFQATT and SNEGSKA (reference sequence). CDR3 DNA: TGCAGTGCTAGAGTGGGGACTAGCGGGGATGATGAGCAGTTCTTC. This codes for CSARVGTSGDDEQFF.

The V call is TRBV11-3, the J call TRBJ2-5; the D gene is possibly TRBD1 (5 bases). V was cut by 7 bases and J by 5 bases, with 20 bases left in between. The germline CDR1 and CDR2 sequences are SGHNT and YENEEA. This CDR3 has 15 residues. CDR3 residues: CASTPPGQASETQYF. In DNA, the CDR3 is TGTGCCAGCACCCCCCCAGGGCAGGCCTCGGAGACCCAGTACTTC.

The rearrangement links TRBV11-2 to TRBJ2-5, with 8 bases matching TRBD2. Trimming cost V 1 base and J 0 bases; bases outside gene matches: 16. Germline V gene sequence: CDR1 SGHAT, CDR2 FQNNGV. CDR3 size: 20 residues. The CDR3, as DNA: TGTGCCAGCAGCTTAGTACCCAGGGCAGCGGGAGAAATGTACCAAGAGACCCAGTACTTC. Protein: CASSLVPRAAGEMYQETQYF.

Relative to its sample, this clonotype is medium-sized. The rearrangement uses TRBV11-3 and TRBJ2-7; the match to TRBD2 covers 9 bases. V was clipped by 0 bases and J by 4 bases; unmatched bases: 4. From germline, CDR1 is SGHNT and CDR2 YENEEA. The CDR3 covers 15 residues. The CDR3 DNA reads TGTGCCAGCAGCTTAGAAGCGGGAGGAAGGTACGAGCAGTACTTC. Its translation is CASSLEAGGRYEQYF.

There are a few counts of this clonotype. The rearrangement uses TRBV6-5 and TRBJ1-6; D call uncertain. Trimming removed 1 base from V and 4 bases from J, with 5 bases in between. Germline CDR1 is MNHEY and CDR2 is SVGAGI. The CDR3 has 14 amino acids. Written as DNA, the CDR3 is TGTGCCAGCAGTTACTTGACTTATAATTCACCCCTCCACTTT. It codes for CASSYLTYNSPLHF.

V usage is TRBV5-1 and J usage is TRBJ2-7; TRBD1 agrees at 9 bases. CDR1 and CDR2 from the germline V gene are SGHRS and YFSETQ. V shed 7 bases, J shed 4 bases, and the junction held 6 bases outside the gene matches. The CDR3 totals 13 residues. DNA for the CDR3: TGCGCCAGCTCCTGGACAGGGGAGTACGAGCAGTACTTC. Its translation is CASSWTGEYEQYF.

This clonotype is deemed medium-sized. This chain links TRBV10-1 with TRBJ2-5; 15 bases align to TRBD2. The CDR3 runs to 15 residues. The germline V gene has CDR1 WNHNN and CDR2 SYGVQD (reference sequence). J was trimmed by 5 bases and V by 5 bases; bases with no gene match: 3. CDR3 protein: CASSRTSGRAETQYF. The CDR3 nucleotides are TGCGCCAGCAGTCGGACTAGCGGGAGGGCCGAGACCCAGTACTTC.

This clonotype is medium-sized in the sample. CDR3 sequence: CASSRWGGENYGYTF. DNA of the CDR3: TGTGCCAGCAGCCGATGGGGTGGGGAAAACTATGGCTACACCTTC. The chain joins TRBV7-9 to TRBJ1-2; D is undetermined. The CDR3 sequence is 15 residues long. Trimming left V 5 bases short and J 2 bases short, with 15 bases between. Germline V gives CDR1 SEHNR, CDR2 FQNEAQ (reference sequence).

This clonotype was picked up a small number of times. V and J are TRBV20-1 and TRBJ2-3; tentative D call: TRBD2 (7 bases). The V and J ends lost 6 bases and 2 bases respectively, with 15 bases between them. The CDR3 runs to 14 residues. Germline CDR1 and CDR2: DFQATT and SNEGSKA (reference sequence). The CDR3 nucleotides are TGCAGTGCATTAGTCGGGGGGCCCACAGATACGCAGTATTTT. Its protein is CSALVGGPTDTQYF.

There are a few counts of this clonotype. The J gene is TRBJ2-4, the V gene TRBV24-1; D possibly uses TRBD1 or TRBD2 (5 bases each). CDR1 and CDR2 from the germline V gene are KGHDR and SFDVKD. The CDR3 runs 13 residues. Trimming shortened V by 1 base and J by 6 bases, and 6 bases separated the two germline ends. The DNA for the CDR3 is TGTGCCACCAGTGATTTTGGGGGAAACATTCAGTACTTC. Protein product: CATSDFGGNIQYF.

About this clonotype itself: One junction end does not reproduce the germline sequence, and a read error may be involved. The V gene is TRBV4-2, the J gene TRBJ2-3; TRBD2 aligns across 11 bases. The germline gives CDR1 LGHNA, CDR2 YNFKEQ. This CDR3 comprises 17 residues. The CDR3 loop reads CASSQGLTSGSSDTRYF. The CDR3 bases are TGTGCCAGCAGCCAAGGTTTAACTAGCGGGAGCTCAGATACGCGGTATTTT.